The sequence of this T cell receptor (beta chain) was determined in a study of regulatory T cells in long-lasting Graves disease. CDR1 and CDR2 (germline): MDHEN, SYDVKM. This CDR3 is built from 15 residues. V was shortened by 5 bases and J by 6 bases, with 19 bases between the two germline ends. This clonotype has ten or more counts. Construction of the TCR beta libraries employed iRepertoire HTBI primers in conjunction with Arm-PCR of CDR3 regions. TCRdb re-derived calls from the multiplex PCR reads in MiXCR, one entry per CDR3 protein. The data contain 430,000 or so distinct CDR3 sequences, about 21% of them singletons. Regarding time point: persistent/refractory GD, antithyroid drugs over 5 years with positive TRAb. PBMCs were the source of the RNA used for TCR sequencing.

This TCR came from a female donor with Graves disease. V and J are TRBV28 and TRBJ1-2; a weak D match, TRBD1 (6 bases). Material: peripheral blood mononuclear cells (PBMCs), obtained when the disease was refractory, from a patient treated with antithyroid drugs. The DNA for the CDR3 is TGTGCCAGCAGTACCCCCCTGAGGGGGGATAATGGCTACACCTTC. It codes for CASSTPLRGDNGYTF.